These 3 T cell receptor beta chains were sequenced from one sample in a study of blood T cell repertoires in COVID-19. TCRdb's copy holds only in-frame clones and misses some; the assay was immunoSEQ multiplex PCR. The sample yields tens of thousands of clones, around 90% seen once. What was sequenced was peripheral blood. All receptors come from a human donor in a cohort sampled during active COVID-19.

The V gene is TRBV27, the J gene TRBJ2-2; no clear D gene. CDR1 MNHEY and CDR2 SMNVEV come from the germline V gene (reference sequence). V was cut by 5 bases and J by 0 bases, with 10 bases left in between. The CDR3 sequence is 15 residues long. CDR3 region: CASSQYLTNTGELFF. The CDR3 nucleotides read TGTGCCAGCAGTCAATACTTAACGAACACCGGGGAGCTGTTTTTT.

The chain joins TRBV18 to TRBJ1-5; the match to TRBD1 covers 8 bases. Germline CDR1 reads KGHSH; CDR2 reads LQKENI. Trimming took 5 bases from V and 2 from J; bases not matched to a gene: 5. The length of the CDR3 is 15 residues. The CDR3 sequence is CASSDSTGGNQPQHF. In DNA, the CDR3 is TGTGCCAGCTCAGACTCGACAGGGGGCAATCAGCCCCAGCATTTT. Full variable domain (rest looked up from reference TRBV18 and TRBJ1-5): NAGVMQNPRHLVRRRGQEARLRCSPMKGHSHVYWYRQLPEEGLKFMVYLQKENIIDESGMPKERFSAEFPKEGPSILRIQQVVRGDSAAYFCASSDSTGGNQPQHFGDGTRLSIL.

This clone was picked up one time. V and J are TRBV11-2 and TRBJ2-5, with 14 bases aligning to TRBD2. V was pared by 5 bases and J by 4 bases, with 6 bases of the junction left unmatched. CDR3 size: 16 residues. The V gene's germline CDR1 is SGHAT and CDR2 FQNNGV. The CDR3 nucleotides read TGTGCCAGCAGCGCAGCCGGGACTAGCGGGAGAGAGACCCAGTACTTC. Translation gives CASSAAGTSGRETQYF. The whole variable domain, remainder taken from reference TRBV11-2 and TRBJ2-5, is EAGVAQSPRYKIIEKRQSVAFWCNPISGHATLYWYQQILGQGPKLLIQFQNNGVVDDSQLPKDRFSAERLKGVDSTLKIQPAKLEDSAVYLCASSAAGTSGRETQYFGPGTRLLVL.